These 27 T cell receptor beta chains originate from one sample sequenced in a study of control samples from healthy donors and cancer patients. Clones were sequenced by immunoSEQ multiplex PCR, and TCRdb holds only the in-frame ones, with some missing. The sample records 99,000 or so clones, about 83% being singletons. Sample: blood. These receptors all stem from a woman between 50 and 59 years old in good health.

The CDR3 DNA sequence: TGTGCCAGCAGCGGAAGCCCCCCAGATACGCAGTATTTT. This encodes CASSGSPPDTQYF. The chain combines TRBV11-2 with TRBJ2-3; unclear D gene. This CDR3 spans 13 amino acids. Germline V lookup: CDR1 SGHAT, CDR2 FQNNGV. V lost 5 bases and J 4 bases, leaving 10 bases between the germline ends.

The chain carries TRBV24-1 and TRBJ1-2, with 8 bases lining up with TRBD1. With 6 bases clipped from V and 5 bases from J, the junction kept 7 bases outside the gene matches. The germline CDR1 and CDR2 sequences are KGHDR and SFDVKD. The CDR3 contains 14 residues. CDR3 nucleotides: TGTGCCACCAGTTCTCCGGGACAGGATTATGGCTACACCTTC. This gives the protein CATSSPGQDYGYTF.

This clone came up once. The V and J genes are TRBV24-1 and TRBJ1-3, with 9 bases matching TRBD1. The junction had 9 bases not matched to a gene; V was cut back by 4 bases and J by 0 bases. The CDR3 has 18 amino acids. CDR1 and CDR2 from the germline V gene are KGHDR and SFDVKD. Written as DNA, the CDR3 is TGTGCCACCAGTGACACGGGACAGGGAGGCCCCTCTGGAAACACCATATATTTT. It translates to CATSDTGQGGPSGNTIYF.

The chain links TRBV3-1 (or the pseudogene TRBV3-2) to TRBJ1-2; TRBD1 matches 7 bases. The CDR3 length is 14 residues. Trimming cost V 4 bases and J 1 base; bases outside gene matches: 3. CDR1 and CDR2 from the germline V gene are LGHDT and YNNKEL (reference sequence). This chain's CDR3 is CASSPRQGNYGYTF. The CDR3 DNA follows: TGTGCCAGCAGCCCTCGACAGGGTAACTATGGCTACACCTTC.

The V call is TRBV2, the J call TRBJ1-2; 8 positions match TRBD1. The V segment lost 0 bases and the J segment 2 bases; nucleotides outside the gene matches: 5. Germline CDR1 SNHLY, CDR2 FYNNEI. The CDR3 has 16 residues. The chain's CDR3 is CASSEARTGTNYGYTF. Written as DNA, the CDR3 is TGTGCCAGCAGTGAAGCTAGGACAGGGACGAACTATGGCTACACCTTC.

The rearrangement links TRBV7-2 to TRBJ1-6, with D perhaps TRBD1 (5 bases). Trimming stripped 1 base from V and 6 bases from J, with 16 bases between. Germline V CDR1 and CDR2: SGHTA, FQGNSA. The CDR3 consists of 17 residues. The CDR3 coding sequence is TGTGCCAGCAGCTTAGTACCTGGGGGAATTGCTAATTCACCCCTCCACTTT. Protein product: CASSLVPGGIANSPLHF.

This clone has a handful of counts. CDR3 nucleotide sequence: TGTGCCAGCAGATCAGGAGGGGGAACGGGCACTGAAGCTTTCTTT. Translated, it gives CASRSGGGTGTEAFF. The V gene is TRBV7-2, the J gene TRBJ1-1; weak D call: TRBD1 (6 bases). Germline V gene lookup returns CDR1 SGHTA and CDR2 FQGNSA. The CDR3 spans 15 residues. The V gene lost 6 bases and the J gene lost 4 bases, with 18 bases spanning the gap. The entire variable domain, with the rest obtained from reference TRBV7-2 and TRBJ1-1, is as follows: GAGVSQSPSNKVTEKGKDVELRCDPISGHTALYWYRQSLGQGLEFLIYFQGNSAPDKSGLPSDRFSAERTGGSVSTLTIQRTQQEDSAVYLCASRSGGGTGTEAFFGQGTRLTVV.

The genes are TRBV5-1 and TRBJ1-4, with 7 nucleotides matching TRBD1. The CDR3 length is 15 residues. Germline CDR1 reads SGHRS; CDR2 reads YFSETQ. V dropped 4 bases and J dropped 0; count of bases not matched to a gene: 3. CDR3 protein: CASSGGTATNEKLFF. Here the CDR3 DNA reads TGCGCCAGCAGCGGGGGGACAGCAACTAATGAAAAACTGTTTTTT.

J is TRBJ1-1 and V is TRBV6-5, with D perhaps matching TRBD1 (5 bases). The CDR3 length is 12 residues. Germline V gives CDR1 MNHEY, CDR2 SVGAGI. V gave up 8 bases and J gave up 0 bases, with 7 bases separating them. CDR3 sequence: CASRGVNTEAFF. CDR3 in DNA: TGTGCCAGCCGAGGGGTGAACACTGAAGCTTTCTTT.

V usage is TRBV20-1 and J usage is TRBJ2-1; tentative D call: TRBD2 (6 bases). The germline V gene has CDR1 DFQATT and CDR2 SNEGSKA (reference sequence). With 3 bases removed from V and 5 bases from J, the gap between germline ends came to 11 bases. The CDR3 runs 13 residues. In nucleotides, the CDR3 is TGCAGTGCTAGTCGGGGGTTTGACAATGAGCAGTTCTTC. Amino acid sequence: CSASRGFDNEQFF.

V is TRBV6-5 and J is TRBJ1-6, with TRBD1 matching 8 bases. Germline V CDR1 and CDR2: MNHEY, SVGAGI. V was clipped by 5 bases and J by 6 bases; unmatched bases: 3. CDR3 length equals 14 residues. The CDR3: CASSNDRGNSPLHF. The CDR3 region has the DNA TGTGCCAGCAGTAATGACAGGGGTAATTCACCCCTCCACTTT.

This clone showed up just a few times. This rearrangement joins TRBV12-3 or TRBV12-4 to TRBJ1-5; tentatively, D is TRBD1 (6 bases). The ends were cut back, 8 bases at V and 4 bases at J, with 12 bases in the middle. The CDR3 consists of 13 residues. CDR3 in amino acids: CASGPTGNQPQHF. The DNA of the CDR3 is TGTGCCAGCGGACCTACAGGGAATCAGCCCCAGCATTTT.

The chain uses TRBV2 and TRBJ1-3, with a possible D match to TRBD1 (6 bases). The CDR3 length is 15 residues. CDR1 SNHLY and CDR2 FYNNEI come from the germline V gene. V was shortened by 5 bases and J by 0 bases, with 11 bases between the two germline ends. The DNA of the CDR3 is TGTGCCAGCAGTAATACAGGGCTCTCTGGAAACACCATATATTTT. This codes for CASSNTGLSGNTIYF.

The chain joins TRBV7-8 to TRBJ2-2; D call uncertain. CDR1 SGHVS and CDR2 FQNEAQ come from the germline V gene. The CDR3 runs to 14 residues. Trimming cost V 5 bases and J 1 base, with 8 bases left between them. The CDR3 spells CASSKDVNTGELFF. As DNA, the CDR3 is TGTGCCAGCAGCAAGGACGTGAACACCGGGGAGCTGTTTTTT.

The rearrangement links TRBV12-3 or TRBV12-4 to TRBJ2-7; possible D gene TRBD1, 5 bases. V was shortened by 8 bases and J by 5 bases, with 16 bases between the two germline ends. This CDR3 contains 13 residues. CDR3 sequence reads: CASSFLGANEQYF. The CDR3 DNA follows: TGTGCCAGCTCCTTTCTAGGGGCGAACGAGCAGTACTTC.

CDR3 coding DNA: TGTGCCAGCAGCGGCCGGGACAGGGTAGCCGGTGAGCAGTTCTTC. This codes for CASSGRDRVAGEQFF. The chain combines TRBV9 with TRBJ2-1, with 9 bases lining up with TRBD1. The CDR3 has 15 residues. Unmatched junction bases numbered 10, after V lost 3 bases and J lost 9 bases. From germline, CDR1 is SGDLS and CDR2 YYNGEE.

Points on this clone: An end of the junction does not agree with germline; a read error may underlie this. This rearrangement joins TRBV5-1 to TRBJ1-5; D perhaps matches TRBD1 (6 bases). The CDR3 is made up of 14 amino acids. Per the germline V gene, CDR1 is SGHRS and CDR2 is YFSETQ. CDR3 residues: CASRLDSPDQPQHF. The CDR3 DNA sequence: TGCGCCAGCAGGTTGGACAGTCCGGATCAGCCCCAGCATTTT.

The V call is TRBV11-3, the J call TRBJ1-6, with a possible D match to TRBD1 (5 bases). CDR3 length equals 14 residues. In germline, CDR1 is SGHNT, CDR2 YENEEA. V lost 2 bases and J lost 7, with 9 bases in between. As DNA, the CDR3 is TGTGCCAGCAGCTTACGGGGCATCAATTCACCCCTCCACTTT. The encoded protein is CASSLRGINSPLHF.

For the CDR3, the DNA is TGTGCCAGCTCACCACCCGGAGGAGCGGGGGGAGATACGCAGTATTTT. This codes for CASSPPGGAGGDTQYF. The V gene is TRBV18, the J gene TRBJ2-3, with 9 bases lining up with TRBD2. Germline CDR1 KGHSH, CDR2 LQKENI. V lost 0 bases to trimming and J lost 5 bases; unmatched junction nucleotides: 6. The CDR3 loop spans 16 amino acids.

The rearrangement links TRBV9 to TRBJ1-1; tentative D call: TRBD1 (5 bases). V lost 0 bases, J lost 1 base, and 16 bases lay in between. Germline CDR1 SGDLS, CDR2 YYNGEE. This CDR3 region has 17 residues. CDR3 in amino acids: CASSVDPGWRSNTEAFF. CDR3 in DNA: TGTGCCAGCAGCGTAGATCCAGGGTGGAGGTCGAACACTGAAGCTTTCTTT.

The rearrangement links TRBV6-6 to TRBJ2-7, with 11 bases fitting TRBD2. CDR3 length equals 15 residues. Germline loops: CDR1 MNHNY, CDR2 SVGAGI (reference sequence). V was clipped by 6 bases and J by 4 bases; unmatched bases: 8. CDR3 in DNA: TGTGCCAGCAGGGACCCTAGCGGGGGGTATTACGAGCAGTACTTC. This translates into CASRDPSGGYYEQYF.

The chain links TRBV19 to TRBJ2-1, with TRBD2 matching over 7 bases. Losses at the gene ends were 7 bases for V and 5 bases for J; bases not matched to a gene: 20. CDR3 length: 18 residues. CDR1 LNHDA and CDR2 SQIVND come from the germline V gene (reference sequence). CDR3 amino acids: CASTPIAGSGKVHNEQFF. The CDR3 DNA sequence: TGTGCCAGTACCCCGATCGCGGGAAGCGGGAAGGTCCACAATGAGCAGTTCTTC.

The chain employs TRBV27 and TRBJ1-1; tentatively, D is TRBD1 (6 bases). Germline values: CDR1 MNHEY, CDR2 SMNVEV (reference sequence). The CDR3 totals 15 residues. With 5 bases removed from V and 3 bases from J, the gap between germline ends came to 16 bases. CDR3 residues: CASSLNRRGDTEAFF. The CDR3 nucleotides read TGTGCCAGCAGTCTCAATCGCAGGGGAGACACTGAAGCTTTCTTT.

This chain connects TRBV4-1 to TRBJ2-1, with TRBD2 matching over 10 bases. Germline V lookup: CDR1 MGHRA, CDR2 YSYEKL. V trimming: 0 bases; J trimming: 2 bases; junction bases outside the gene matches: 4. The CDR3 runs 17 residues. CDR3: CASSQESSGGAYNEQFF. The CDR3 DNA reads as TGCGCCAGCAGCCAAGAGTCCAGCGGGGGGGCCTACAATGAGCAGTTCTTC.

This chain joins TRBV14 and TRBJ2-1, with 8 positions matching TRBD1. Trimming cost V 1 base and J 2 bases; bases outside gene matches: 10. Germline lookup yields CDR1 SGHDN and CDR2 FVKESK. The CDR3 contains 18 residues. Here the CDR3 reads CASSQGAARQGTYNEQFF. The CDR3 DNA reads TGTGCCAGCAGCCAAGGGGCCGCCAGACAGGGGACCTACAATGAGCAGTTCTTC.

This clone was recorded only once. The chain uses TRBV4-1 and TRBJ2-5; the D call may be TRBD1 or TRBD2 (5 bases each). Between the trimmed V and J ends, which lost 5 bases and 1 base, there was a span of 14 bases. Per the germline V gene, CDR1 is MGHRA and CDR2 is YSYEKL. CDR3 length: 15 amino acids. The CDR3 protein is CASSKAGTGQETQYF. CDR3 bases: TGCGCCAGCAGCAAAGCCGGGACCGGCCAAGAGACCCAGTACTTC.

This chain links TRBV28 with TRBJ2-1; TRBD2 aligns across 11 bases. The junction had 6 bases not matched to a gene; V was cut back by 6 bases and J by 5 bases. This CDR3 has 15 residues. Germline V gives CDR1 MDHEN, CDR2 SYDVKM. For the CDR3, the DNA is TGTGCCAGCAGCAAGGGGACTAGCGGACACAATGAGCAGTTCTTC. Its protein is CASSKGTSGHNEQFF.